This entry features one T cell receptor beta chain sequence. Its specificity is unknown. PCR or immunohistochemistry showed mismatch repair deficiency in every enrolled patient. The data were taken from a study of PD-1 blockade in mismatch repair-deficient tumors. Germline trimming cut 0 bases from V and 5 bases from J; bases unmatched to any gene: 5. The CDR3 has 14 amino acids. Germline V lookup: CDR1 SGHRS, CDR2 YFSETQ. Sequencing was performed with immunoSEQ multiplex PCR; in TCRdb, only in-frame clones are kept and a portion is missing. The sample records about 120,000 clones, about 80% being singletons. Study results and limitations: Rapid post-treatment expansion, then contraction, generally preceding radiologic response, marked tumor-resident clones.

This TCR was sampled from an adult with mismatch repair-deficient cancer. Sequencing was performed on peripheral blood, taken 60 weeks after starting pembrolizumab. The chain links TRBV5-1 to TRBJ2-7, with TRBD2 identical over 7 bases. This chain's CDR3 is CASSLAWGGDEQYF. For the CDR3, the DNA is TGCGCCAGCAGCTTGGCTTGGGGAGGGGACGAGCAGTACTTC.